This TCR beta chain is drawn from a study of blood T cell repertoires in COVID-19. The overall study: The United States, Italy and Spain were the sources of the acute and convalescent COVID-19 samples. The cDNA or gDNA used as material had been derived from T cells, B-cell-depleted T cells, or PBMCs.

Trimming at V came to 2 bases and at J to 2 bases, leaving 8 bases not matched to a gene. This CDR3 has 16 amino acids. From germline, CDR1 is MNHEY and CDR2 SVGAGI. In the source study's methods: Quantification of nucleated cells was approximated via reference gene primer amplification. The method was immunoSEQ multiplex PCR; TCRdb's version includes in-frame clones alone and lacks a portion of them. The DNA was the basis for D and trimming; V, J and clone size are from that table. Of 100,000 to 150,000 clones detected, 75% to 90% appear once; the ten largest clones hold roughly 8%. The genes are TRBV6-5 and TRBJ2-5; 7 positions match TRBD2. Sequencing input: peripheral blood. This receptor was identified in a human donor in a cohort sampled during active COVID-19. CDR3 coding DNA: TGTGCCAGCAGTTACCTCCCGGGAGGAAGGCAAGAGACCCAGTACTTC. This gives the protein CASSYLPGGRQETQYF.